The rows below give T cell receptor beta chains drawn from one sample of a study of cytomegalovirus exposure and HLA in healthy donors. Clones were read by immunoSEQ multiplex PCR, and TCRdb kept only the in-frame ones, dropping some. The table shows 120,000 to 150,000 clones, with 60% to 80% occurring only once. Sequencing was done on a sample of PBMCs. The receptors shown here come from a male donor in good health and CMV-seronegative. CDR3s include the opening cysteine and the closing phenylalanine or tryptophan. D genes are given only for firm matches. Clone size is not always given. Where it is, it says once, few, many or a class for expanded clones.

cdr3_nt cdr3_aa v_call clone_size d_call j_call
TGTGCCAGTAGTATAGATCTTGGACAGGGCTCTCAGCCCCAGCATTTT CASSIDLGQGSQPQHF TRBV19 NA TRBD1 TRBJ1-5
TGCGCCAGCAGCTTCATAGCGGGGCCCTCCTACGAGCAGTACTTC CASSFIAGPSYEQYF TRBV5-1 NA TRBD2 TRBJ2-7
TGCAGCGCCCAGGGGGCAGGGCAACAGACCCAGTACTTC CSAQGAGQQTQYF TRBV29-1 NA TRBD1 TRBJ2-5
TGTGCCAGCAGTGAACGGCGGAGGAACACTGAAGCTTTCTTT CASSERRRNTEAFF TRBV2 few NA TRBJ1-1
TGCGCCAGCAGCTTGGCCCTAGCCGGGACAGTCGAAAAACTGTTTTTT CASSLALAGTVEKLFF TRBV5-1 NA TRBD1 TRBJ1-4
TGTGCCAGCAGTCCTCAGGGGTGGCATGGCTACACCTTC CASSPQGWHGYTF TRBV6-5 NA NA TRBJ1-2
TGTGCCAGCAGTGATGGATCCTCCCAGGCGCAGTATTTT CASSDGSSQAQYF TRBV2 NA NA TRBJ2-3
TGTGCCAGCAGCACTGAGGGCGAGGGTTTGACCGGGGAGCTGTTTTTT CASSTEGEGLTGELFF TRBV6-6 few NA TRBJ2-2
TGTGCCAGCAGCAAAGCGAAGGTTGAGCAGGGGTGGAGCAATCAGCCCCAGCATTTT CASSKAKVEQGWSNQPQHF TRBV21-1 NA NA TRBJ1-5
TGTGCCAGCAGTGAAGCGGGAGAGAGTAACTATGGCTACACCTTC CASSEAGESNYGYTF TRBV6-1 NA NA TRBJ1-2
TGTGCCAGCAGCACAAGACCCGGGGAGACCCAGTACTTC CASSTRPGETQYF TRBV7-6 NA NA TRBJ2-5
TGCAGCGTGAAACGGACAGGGGGCAATGGCTACACCTTC CSVKRTGGNGYTF TRBV29-1 NA TRBD1 TRBJ1-2
TGTGCCACCAGCAGAAATAAAGAGACCCAGTACTTC CATSRNKETQYF TRBV15 NA NA TRBJ2-5
TGTGCCTGGAGTCGGGGGGCCTACAATGAGCAGTTCTTC CAWSRGAYNEQFF TRBV30 NA TRBD2 TRBJ2-1
TGTGCCAGCAGTAACGACATGCGGGGCAGCGAGACCCAGTACTTC CASSNDMRGSETQYF TRBV6-1 NA NA TRBJ2-5
TGTGCCAGCAGTGATACGGGACTAGCCCCACTGGACGAGCAGTACTTC CASSDTGLAPLDEQYF TRBV6-1 NA TRBD2 TRBJ2-7
TGTGCCAGCAGCTCGGGCCCGACAGGGGGCATCCCTCGAGAGCAGTACTTC CASSSGPTGGIPREQYF TRBV7-2 few TRBD1 TRBJ2-7
TGTGCCAGCAGTTTAGTGAGAGACAGAGGACACGAGCAGTACTTC CASSLVRDRGHEQYF TRBV27 NA NA TRBJ2-7
TGTGCCAGCAGCCGCCCCGGGACAGGCAATCAGCCCCAGCATTTT CASSRPGTGNQPQHF TRBV7-7 NA TRBD1 TRBJ1-5
TGTGCCAGCTCACCGACTAGCGGGATAACAGATACGCAGTATTTT CASSPTSGITDTQYF TRBV18 NA TRBD2 TRBJ2-3
TGTGCCAGCAGCCCCAGCGGGATAGCGCTAAGCACAGATACGCAGTATTTT CASSPSGIALSTDTQYF TRBV9 NA TRBD2 TRBJ2-3
TGTGCCAGCAGCGGCAGAGGTGGCGGGATAGGCACCGGGGAGCTGTTTTTT CASSGRGGGIGTGELFF TRBV11-2 few NA TRBJ2-2
TGTGCCAGCGGGCCTGGGGGGGGAGGGACCCAGTACTTC CASGPGGGGTQYF TRBV7-3 few TRBD2 TRBJ2-5
TGCAGCGTTGAAGGGACTGCAGAAGCTTTCTTT CSVEGTAEAFF TRBV29-1 few NA TRBJ1-1
TGTGCCAGTAGTCGGGTCGTAATGAACACTGAAGCTTTCTTT CASSRVVMNTEAFF TRBV19 NA NA TRBJ1-1
TGTGCCAGTAGTATAGGTCGGGGTTACCTGAACACTGAAGCTTTCTTT CASSIGRGYLNTEAFF TRBV19 NA NA TRBJ1-1
TGTGCCACCGGAGTGGTCGCGGGCACAGATACGCAGTATTTT CATGVVAGTDTQYF TRBV28 once NA TRBJ2-3
TGTGCCAGCAGTGGTCCAGGGGGAGAGACCCAGTACTTC CASSGPGGETQYF TRBV6-1 NA TRBD1 TRBJ2-5
TGTGCCAGCAGCTTTGAGAGAACTCAGGGCGAGCAGTACTTC CASSFERTQGEQYF TRBV7-9 NA NA TRBJ2-7
TGTGCCATCAGTGAGGGGATGATAGCGGGAGTCGACGAGCAGTACTTC CAISEGMIAGVDEQYF TRBV10-3 NA TRBD2 TRBJ2-7
TGTGCCAGTAGTCTCAGACAGCCTCCTTACGAGCAGTACTTC CASSLRQPPYEQYF TRBV19 NA NA TRBJ2-7
TGTGCCAGCAGCGTAGGAACAGGGGGCAGAGATACGCAGTATTTT CASSVGTGGRDTQYF TRBV9 NA TRBD1 TRBJ2-3
TGCAGCGTTGTTCCCGGGTCTTCTGAAAAACTGTTTTTT CSVVPGSSEKLFF TRBV29-1 few NA TRBJ1-4
TGTGCCTCAGTTAGGGGGGCGGGGGGATACTACGAGCAGTACTTC CASVRGAGGYYEQYF TRBV6-5 NA TRBD2 TRBJ2-7
TGTGCCAGCAGGGGCCCCAGGGGGCAGACTGAAGCTTTCTTT CASRGPRGQTEAFF TRBV6-5 NA TRBD1 TRBJ1-1
TGTGCCTGGAGAGGACAGGGGGCGGATCAGCCCCAGCATTTT CAWRGQGADQPQHF TRBV30 once TRBD1 TRBJ1-5
TGCGCCAGCAGCTGGGGACTAGCGGGAGGATTTACAGATACGCAGTATTTT CASSWGLAGGFTDTQYF TRBV5-1 NA TRBD2 TRBJ2-3
TGTGCCAGCAACCCCCGGCGCGGGATCCAAGAGACCCAGTACTTC CASNPRRGIQETQYF TRBV7-2 NA NA TRBJ2-5
TGTGCCAGCTCACTAGGACTAGCGGGAGAGGTCGAGCAGTACTTC CASSLGLAGEVEQYF TRBV18 NA TRBD2 TRBJ2-7
TGTGCCAGCAGTTACGGGGACGAGCGGGGCGGTAATGAGCAGTTCTTC CASSYGDERGGNEQFF TRBV6-5 once TRBD2 TRBJ2-1
TGCGCCAGCAGCGGTAGCGGGGGATACAATGAGCAGTTCTTC CASSGSGGYNEQFF TRBV4-3 NA TRBD2 TRBJ2-1
TGTGCCAGCAGGGAGAGGAGACCCCTCCACTTT CASRERRPLHF TRBV6-1 NA NA TRBJ1-6
TGTGCCAGTAGTATAGGCGTGTCGGACACTGAAGCTTTCTTT CASSIGVSDTEAFF TRBV19 NA NA TRBJ1-1